The 20 T cell receptor beta chains below come from one sample, sequenced in a study of circulating and synovial CD4+ cells in juvenile arthritis. Generated by immunoSEQ multiplex PCR, the TCRdb table keeps only in-frame clones and is missing some. This table has 30,000 to 40,000 clones, roughly 96% appearing once. Sequenced: CD4+ T cells from blood. All receptors derive from a human donor with juvenile idiopathic arthritis.

The chain recombines TRBV9 with TRBJ2-1, with TRBD2 matching 9 bases. The V and J ends lost 1 base and 8 bases, in that order; junction bases with no gene match: 10. CDR1 SGDLS and CDR2 YYNGEE come from the germline V gene. CDR3 size: 16 residues. CDR3 sequence reads: CASSVSFSGRRDEQFF. The DNA of the CDR3 is TGTGCCAGCAGCGTATCCTTTAGCGGGAGAAGGGATGAGCAGTTCTTC.

This chain joins TRBV28 and TRBJ1-4; 8 positions match TRBD1. The CDR3 extends over 16 amino acids. V lost 5 bases and J lost 17; bases outside the gene matches: 22. Germline V gene data show CDR1 as MDHEN and CDR2 as SYDVKM. CDR3 nucleotides: TGTGCCAGCAGTGGAAGAGGAGGGACAGGTTGGGTCCGAACTTTTTTT. Its protein is CASSGRGGTGWVRTFF.

The rearrangement joins TRBV5-5 to TRBJ1-5; maybe TRBD1 (5 bases). The CDR3 runs to 18 residues. V lost 4 bases and J 0 bases, leaving 20 bases between the germline ends. Germline V gene lookup returns CDR1 SGHKS and CDR2 YYEKEE (reference sequence). The CDR3 region is CASSPAWGRGGSNQPQHF. As DNA, the CDR3 is TGTGCCAGCAGCCCCGCATGGGGGAGGGGCGGTAGCAATCAGCCCCAGCATTTT. Looking up the rest from reference TRBV5-5 and TRBJ1-5 gives the full variable domain: DAGVTQSPTHLIKTRGQQVTLRCSPISGHKSVSWYQQVLGQGPQFIFQYYEKEERGRGNFPDRFSARQFPNYSSELNVNALLLGDSALYLCASSPAWGRGGSNQPQHFGDGTRLSIL.

The chain uses TRBV7-9 and TRBJ2-7; the D is unclear. CDR1 and CDR2 from the germline V gene are SEHNR and FQNEAQ (reference sequence). The CDR3 runs 12 residues. Trimming stripped 2 bases from V and 5 bases from J, with 7 bases between. The CDR3 nucleotides read TGTGCCAGCAGCTTATTCACGGACGAGCAGTACTTC. This codes for CASSLFTDEQYF.

The rearrangement links TRBV5-1 to TRBJ2-7; perhaps TRBD1 as D (5 bases). The germline CDR1 and CDR2 sequences are SGHRS and YFSETQ. CDR3 length: 14 residues. V lost 0 bases and J 5 bases, leaving 12 bases between the germline ends. In DNA form, the CDR3 reads TGCGCCAGCAGCTTGGGTCAGGGCTTCCACGAGCAGTACTTC. Translating gives CASSLGQGFHEQYF.

This chain uses TRBV7-3 with TRBJ2-2, with TRBD2 matching over 8 bases. V gave up 2 bases and J gave up 2 bases; unmatched junction bases: 7. Germline CDR1 reads SGHTA; CDR2 reads FQGTGA. This CDR3 is built from 17 residues. This CDR3 is CASSLPSSGSNTGELFF. In DNA, the CDR3 is TGTGCCAGCAGCTTACCGTCCAGCGGGAGCAACACCGGGGAGCTGTTTTTT.

The rearrangement uses TRBV5-1 and TRBJ2-1, with 8 bases lining up with TRBD2. J lost 9 bases, V lost 1 base, and 9 bases had no gene match. The CDR3 is 15 amino acids. From germline, CDR1 is SGHRS and CDR2 YFSETQ. The CDR3 DNA sequence: TGCGCCAGCAGCTTGCGGCGGGGGGAGTATGGTGAGCAGTTCTTC. Translation: CASSLRRGEYGEQFF.

This sequence joins TRBV27 and TRBJ2-2; 9 positions agree with TRBD1. V dropped 3 bases and J dropped 6; count of bases not matched to a gene: 5. Per germline, CDR1 MNHEY and CDR2 SMNVEV (reference sequence). The CDR3 spans 15 residues. CDR3 amino acids: CASSLWTGVPGELFF. DNA of the CDR3: TGTGCCAGCAGTTTGTGGACAGGGGTCCCCGGGGAGCTGTTTTTT.

This chain connects TRBV19 to TRBJ2-4; 7 nucleotides line up with TRBD2. J lost 9 bases, V lost 5 bases, and 19 bases had no gene match. The CDR3 covers 17 residues. The germline V gene encodes CDR1 LNHDA and CDR2 SQIVND (reference sequence). The CDR3 reads CASSPRSGNNPRSIQYF. DNA of the CDR3: TGTGCCAGTAGTCCGCGAAGCGGGAACAACCCCAGGTCCATTCAGTACTTC.

The chain uses TRBV7-2 and TRBJ1-2, with D perhaps TRBD1 (5 bases). This CDR3 contains 14 residues. Trimming pared 4 bases from V and 3 bases from J, leaving 12 bases between. Germline V lookup: CDR1 SGHTA, CDR2 FQGNSA. The CDR3 DNA is TGTGCCAGCAGCTCTCTAGGGACTGACTATGGCTACACCTTC. Amino acids: CASSSLGTDYGYTF.

The chain carries TRBV9 and TRBJ1-1; TRBD1 might be the D (6 bases). V was cut by 6 bases and J by 4 bases, with 22 bases left in between. The CDR3 has 16 residues. Germline V gene data show CDR1 as SGDLS and CDR2 as YYNGEE. The CDR3 region has the DNA TGTGCCAGCACCAGGGACACAGGACCTGCGTCCACTGAAGCTTTCTTT. Its translation is CASTRDTGPASTEAFF.

This clone was found once. The chain links TRBV6-4 to TRBJ2-3; D possibly corresponds to TRBD1 (6 bases). This CDR3 has 15 residues. V dropped 6 bases and J dropped 1 base, with 14 bases sitting between them. The germline V gene encodes CDR1 MRHNA and CDR2 SNTAGT. The CDR3 loop reads CASSHRDGGTDTQYF. CDR3 nucleotides: TGTGCCAGCAGCCACAGGGATGGGGGCACAGATACGCAGTATTTT.

A single count supports this clone. The chain combines TRBV11-2 with TRBJ1-1; D is possibly TRBD1 (6 bases). This CDR3 has 14 residues. V lost 5 bases and J lost 5, with 15 bases in between. The germline V gene encodes CDR1 SGHAT and CDR2 FQNNGV. CDR3 DNA: TGTGCCAGCAGCCTACCACAGGGTAGGACTGAAGCTTTCTTT. This translates into CASSLPQGRTEAFF.

This rearrangement joins TRBV27 to TRBJ2-7; 9 bases align to TRBD1. The CDR3 totals 16 residues. V was clipped by 0 bases and J by 5 bases; unmatched bases: 8. CDR1 and CDR2 from the germline V gene are MNHEY and SMNVEV (reference sequence). The CDR3 DNA sequence: TGTGCCAGCAGTTTATCTTCGGGACAGGGTACGCACGAGCAGTACTTC. It specifies CASSLSSGQGTHEQYF.

Remarks on this clone: Other DNA variants within this sample encode the same CDR3. This rearrangement joins TRBV6-1 to TRBJ1-6; 7 positions match TRBD1. The CDR3 length is 15 residues. In germline, CDR1 is MNHNS, CDR2 SASEGT. V gave up 8 bases and J gave up 2 bases; unmatched junction bases: 6. CDR3: CASLDRTTYNSPLHF. CDR3 bases: TGTGCCAGCCTGGACAGGACCACCTATAATTCACCCCTCCACTTT.

The V and J genes are TRBV6-5 and TRBJ2-5, with 8 bases lining up with TRBD2. The germline gives CDR1 MNHEY, CDR2 SVGAGI. The CDR3 runs to 13 residues. V trimming: 10 bases; J trimming: 5 bases; junction bases outside the gene matches: 9. This CDR3 reads CATRTGGSETQYF. The CDR3 region has the DNA TGTGCCACCAGGACGGGGGGGTCGGAGACCCAGTACTTC.

The V call is TRBV6-5, the J call TRBJ1-1, with D possibly being TRBD1 (6 bases). Per germline, CDR1 MNHEY and CDR2 SVGAGI. V was clipped by 4 bases and J by 4 bases, with 13 bases between them. This CDR3 has 14 residues. In nucleotides, the CDR3 is TGTGCCAGCAGTTTTGACAGGAAGGGCACTGAAGCTTTCTTT. It translates to CASSFDRKGTEAFF.

J is TRBJ1-2 and V is TRBV6-5; D call uncertain. The CDR3 runs 15 residues. Germline V CDR1 and CDR2: MNHEY, SVGAGI. V lost 5 bases, J lost 4 bases, and 17 bases lay in between. The CDR3 reads CASSPTRRHAYGYTF. The CDR3 region has the DNA TGTGCCAGCAGTCCGACACGGCGACATGCCTATGGCTACACCTTC.

The chain is built from TRBV7-2 and TRBJ2-3; 16 positions match TRBD2. CDR1 is SGHTA, CDR2 FQGNSA, per germline. The CDR3 runs 16 residues. After removal of 5 bases from V and 8 bases from J, the junction contained 7 bases not matched to a gene. CDR3 sequence: CASSPPGTSGRGTQYF. Here the CDR3 DNA reads TGTGCCAGCAGCCCTCCCGGGACTAGCGGGAGGGGTACGCAGTATTTT.

The V gene is TRBV6-1, the J gene TRBJ2-3; the match to TRBD1 covers 7 bases. The J segment lost 4 bases and the V segment lost 3 bases, leaving 10 bases of the junction unmatched. The CDR3 is 16 residues long. Germline CDR1 reads MNHNS; CDR2 reads SASEGT. CDR3 sequence: CASSEMRGRTADTQYF. The CDR3 DNA is TGTGCCAGCAGTGAGATGAGGGGGCGAACGGCAGATACGCAGTATTTT.